This T cell receptor (beta chain) was sequenced for a study of T cell repertoires in cytomegalovirus infection. Study-wide background: Well-studied HLA-B-restricted epitopes and recently identified HLA-C-restricted epitopes of CMV were both used in the study.

The CDR3 has 15 residues. Between the trimmed V and J ends, which lost 1 base and 0 bases, there was a span of 7 bases. From germline, CDR1 is LNHDA and CDR2 SQIVND (reference sequence). There are many counts of this clonotype. Antigen unknown. TCRdb re-analysed the reads in MiXCR, keeping a single row per CDR3 protein. The sample carries around 800,000 distinct CDR3 sequences, less than 35% recorded once. Findings of the study overall: Within the response measured ex vivo, HLA-C-restricted CMV-specific TCR beta clonotypes were dominant.

The chain uses TRBV19 and TRBJ1-5; D call uncertain. Sequenced here: cultured CD8+ T cells from PBMCs, sampled from culture after CMV antigen stimulation. This clonotype was obtained from a human donor in good health (CMV status not recorded). Some clones in this sample may be carry-over from other donors' samples. In nucleotides, the CDR3 is TGTGCCAGTAGTATAGTCATCGATAGCAATCAGCCCCAGCATTTT. Translation: CASSIVIDSNQPQHF.